These 30 T cell receptor beta chains came from one sample sequenced in a study of blood T cell repertoires in COVID-19. Libraries were prepared by immunoSEQ multiplex PCR; TCRdb keeps only in-frame clonotypes and omits some of them. The data show around 290,000 clones, with 75% to 90% seen just once and about 1.7% held by the top ten. Sequencing was carried out using PBMCs or T cells enriched from blood (not recorded which). The receptors shown here come from a woman aged 40 to 50 who had recovered from COVID-19.

The V call is TRBV6-1, the J call TRBJ1-2; tentative D call: TRBD1 (6 bases). The length of the CDR3 is 14 residues. Trimming removed 1 base at V and 8 bases at J, with 14 bases between. The germline V gene has CDR1 MNHNS and CDR2 SASEGT. This CDR3 reads CASSEELQGLGYTF. Written as DNA, the CDR3 is TGTGCCAGCAGTGAAGAACTACAGGGTTTGGGCTACACCTTC.

V is TRBV2 and J is TRBJ2-2, with TRBD2 matching 9 bases. Germline CDR1 is SNHLY and CDR2 is FYNNEI. The CDR3 length is 15 residues. V lost 5 bases to trimming and J lost 2 bases; unmatched junction nucleotides: 3. The CDR3 protein is CASSRGLANTGELFF. The CDR3 region has the DNA TGTGCCAGCAGTCGGGGACTAGCTAACACCGGGGAGCTGTTTTTT. Based on the CDR3 plus reference TRBV2 and TRBJ2-2, the full variable domain is EPEVTQTPSHQVTQMGQEVILRCVPISNHLYFYWYRQILGQKVEFLVSFYNNEISEKSEIFDDQFSVERPDGSNFTLKIRSTKLEDSAMYFCASSRGLANTGELFFGEGSRLTVL.

This rearrangement joins TRBV18 to TRBJ2-1; TRBD2 matches 10 bases. CDR3 size: 16 residues. CDR1 is KGHSH and CDR2 is LQKENI in the germline V gene. The J segment lost 5 bases and the V segment lost 0 bases, leaving 4 bases of the junction unmatched. CDR3 in amino acids: CASSPPTSGVHNEQFF. The CDR3 region has the DNA TGTGCCAGCTCACCACCCACTAGCGGGGTCCACAATGAGCAGTTCTTC.

The rearrangement links TRBV4-1 to TRBJ1-2, with D possibly TRBD1 on 6 matching bases. Trimming stripped 1 base from V and 6 bases from J, with 12 bases between. The CDR3 contains 14 residues. In germline, CDR1 is MGHRA, CDR2 YSYEKL. Written as DNA, the CDR3 is TGCGCCAGCAGCCAAGCAACAGGGCTCAATGGCTACACCTTC. It specifies CASSQATGLNGYTF.

V usage is TRBV11-2 and J usage is TRBJ1-1; 10 positions agree with TRBD1. This CDR3 is built from 15 residues. Germline trimming cut 5 bases from V and 4 bases from J; bases unmatched to any gene: 7. Per germline, CDR1 SGHAT and CDR2 FQNNGV. DNA for the CDR3: TGTGCCAGCAGCCCGGGACAGGGGTGGGTCACTGAAGCTTTCTTT. Protein sequence: CASSPGQGWVTEAFF.

The chain joins TRBV18 to TRBJ2-2; 7 bases fit TRBD1. J lost 5 bases, V lost 5 bases, and 5 bases had no gene match. The germline V gene encodes CDR1 KGHSH and CDR2 LQKENI. CDR3 length: 14 residues. Here the CDR3 DNA reads TGTGCCAGCTCAGGGGACAGAGGAACCGGGGAGCTGTTTTTT. Encoded protein: CASSGDRGTGELFF.

J is TRBJ1-2 and V is TRBV7-9; a possible D gene is TRBD1 (5 bases). The V gene's germline CDR1 is SEHNR and CDR2 FQNEAQ (reference sequence). The CDR3 consists of 15 residues. The germline V and J ends were trimmed by 0 bases and 9 bases, with 17 bases remaining between them. CDR3 nucleotides: TGTGCCAGCAGCTTAGCTTTGGGGCAGGGTTTTAGCTACACCTTC. This sequence encodes CASSLALGQGFSYTF.

This chain connects TRBV2 to TRBJ2-1; 8 bases are shared with TRBD2. The germline CDR1 and CDR2 sequences are SNHLY and FYNNEI. The CDR3 loop spans 15 amino acids. V was clipped by 2 bases and J by 12 bases; unmatched bases: 12. The CDR3 reads CASSEQGNSGTTQFF. The CDR3 DNA reads as TGTGCCAGCAGTGAACAAGGCAATAGCGGGACGACGCAGTTCTTC.

The J gene is TRBJ2-1, the V gene TRBV2; tentatively, D is TRBD2 (6 bases). Deletions cut 11 bases from V and 4 bases from J, with 15 bases between. Germline values: CDR1 SNHLY, CDR2 FYNNEI. The CDR3 covers 13 residues. CDR3 amino acids: CAGGDLWYNEQFF. CDR3 coding DNA: TGTGCCGGAGGGGATCTTTGGTACAATGAGCAGTTCTTC. Full variable domain (missing parts from reference TRBV2 and TRBJ2-1): EPEVTQTPSHQVTQMGQEVILRCVPISNHLYFYWYRQILGQKVEFLVSFYNNEISEKSEIFDDQFSVERPDGSNFTLKIRSTKLEDSAMYFCAGGDLWYNEQFFGPGTRLTVL.

V is TRBV7-2 and J is TRBJ2-1, with 7 bases aligning to TRBD2. The CDR3 covers 14 residues. V lost 5 bases to trimming and J lost 11 bases; unmatched junction nucleotides: 12. CDR1 SGHTA and CDR2 FQGNSA come from the germline V gene. CDR3: CASSATSAKLQQFF. The CDR3 DNA is TGTGCCAGCAGCGCCACTAGCGCCAAGCTCCAGCAGTTCTTC. The full variable domain, rest sourced from reference TRBV7-2 and TRBJ2-1, is GAGVSQSPSNKVTEKGKDVELRCDPISGHTALYWYRQSLGQGLEFLIYFQGNSAPDKSGLPSDRFSAERTGGSVSTLTIQRTQQEDSAVYLCASSATSAKLQQFFGPGTRLTVL.

The chain carries TRBV29-1 and TRBJ2-3, with 14 bases matching TRBD2. From germline, CDR1 is SQVTM and CDR2 ANQGSEA. Trimming cost V 6 bases and J 0 bases; bases outside gene matches: 8. The CDR3 length is 17 residues. CDR3 amino acids: CSVNPGLAGASTDTQYF. As DNA, the CDR3 is TGCAGCGTCAATCCGGGACTAGCGGGAGCTAGCACAGATACGCAGTATTTT.

J is TRBJ2-1 and V is TRBV4-1, with D perhaps TRBD2 (6 bases). In germline, CDR1 is MGHRA, CDR2 YSYEKL. This CDR3 is 16 amino acids long. Trimming shortened V by 4 bases and J by 6 bases, and 19 bases separated the two germline ends. In nucleotides, the CDR3 is TGCGCCAGCAGCCCGGGGGAATGGCACGCCGCCAATGAGCAGTTCTTC. Encoded protein: CASSPGEWHAANEQFF.

The chain couples TRBV10-3 to TRBJ1-1; tentative D call: TRBD1 (6 bases). V was pared by 6 bases and J by 7 bases, with 12 bases between. CDR1 ENHRY and CDR2 SYGVKD come from the germline V gene. The CDR3 covers 12 residues. The CDR3 region is CAISQGTHEAFF. In nucleotides, the CDR3 is TGTGCCATCAGCCAGGGGACACATGAAGCTTTCTTT.

This rearrangement joins TRBV2 to TRBJ1-2; 8 positions match TRBD1. The CDR3 covers 13 residues. V lost 6 bases to trimming and J lost 8 bases; unmatched junction nucleotides: 8. Germline CDR1 SNHLY, CDR2 FYNNEI. CDR3 loop: CASSPDRGRGYTF. CDR3 bases: TGTGCCAGCAGCCCCGACAGGGGCCGGGGCTACACCTTC.

The V call is TRBV2, the J call TRBJ2-1; no clear D gene. There are 13 residues in the CDR3. Germline CDR1 reads SNHLY; CDR2 reads FYNNEI. V lost 5 bases to trimming and J lost 0 bases, with 5 bases between them. The CDR3 region is CASSKSSYNEQFF. Here the CDR3 DNA reads TGTGCCAGCAGTAAGAGCTCCTACAATGAGCAGTTCTTC.

This sequence joins TRBV6-5 and TRBJ1-2; TRBD1 matches 8 bases. The ends lost 6 bases at V and 4 bases at J; junction bases unmatched: 4. The CDR3 extends over 13 amino acids. Germline CDR1 reads MNHEY; CDR2 reads SVGAGI. Written as DNA, the CDR3 is TGTGCCAGCAGACTTACAGGGGGCTATGGCTACACCTTC. Protein sequence: CASRLTGGYGYTF.

The chain combines TRBV27 with TRBJ2-7; 10 bases line up with TRBD1. CDR1 is MNHEY and CDR2 is SMNVEV in the germline V gene (reference sequence). The CDR3 runs 17 residues. The trim removed 8 bases at V and 3 bases at J, leaving 16 bases unmatched. CDR3 nucleotides: TGTGCCAGCGGCCACTGGGGGGACCGGGACAGGGGCTACGAGCAGTACTTC. Translated: CASGHWGDRDRGYEQYF.

The chain recombines TRBV7-2 with TRBJ1-5; no clear D. The germline V and J ends were trimmed by 3 bases and 2 bases, with 8 bases remaining between them. Germline V gene data show CDR1 as SGHTA and CDR2 as FQGNSA. The CDR3 consists of 14 residues. The CDR3: CASSLGTGNQPQHF. In DNA, the CDR3 is TGTGCCAGCAGCTTGGGCACAGGCAATCAGCCCCAGCATTTT.

The J gene is TRBJ1-1, the V gene TRBV29-1, with 8 positions matching TRBD1. This CDR3 is built from 15 residues. Trimming removed 2 bases from V and 5 bases from J; junction bases left unmatched: 10. Looked up from germline, CDR1 is SQVTM and CDR2 is ANQGSEA. This CDR3 is CSVEMAQGVWTEAFF. The CDR3 DNA sequence: TGCAGCGTTGAAATGGCACAGGGGGTTTGGACTGAAGCTTTCTTT.

The rearrangement joins TRBV3-1 (or the pseudogene TRBV3-2) to TRBJ2-7; 13 bases match TRBD2. The CDR3 totals 15 residues. V dropped 1 base and J dropped 4; count of bases not matched to a gene: 1. Germline lookup yields CDR1 LGHDT and CDR2 YNNKEL (reference sequence). CDR3 in amino acids: CASSQGLAGGYEQYF. CDR3 DNA: TGTGCCAGCAGCCAAGGACTAGCGGGGGGTTACGAGCAGTACTTC.

The chain uses TRBV7-3 and TRBJ2-3; TRBD2 aligns across 8 bases. After removal of 7 bases from V and 5 bases from J, the junction contained 11 bases not matched to a gene. Germline V gives CDR1 SGHTA, CDR2 FQGTGA. This CDR3 has 15 residues. CDR3 loop: CASTRSGGEGDTQYF. As DNA, the CDR3 is TGTGCCAGCACCCGCTCGGGAGGGGAAGGAGATACGCAGTATTTT.

The V call is TRBV15, the J call TRBJ1-3, with D maybe TRBD1 (6 bases). The CDR3 sequence is 16 residues long. V lost 3 bases to trimming and J lost 1 base, with 13 bases between them. The germline V gene encodes CDR1 LNHNV and CDR2 YYDKDF (reference sequence). The CDR3 loop reads CATSRDRQVSGNTIYF. CDR3 DNA: TGTGCCACCAGCAGGGACCGACAGGTTTCTGGAAACACCATATATTTT.

In its sample, this clone was seen once. The chain employs TRBV9 and TRBJ2-1; TRBD2 matches 11 bases. Looked up from germline, CDR1 is SGDLS and CDR2 is YYNGEE. The ends lost 0 bases at V and 8 bases at J; junction bases unmatched: 7. This CDR3 spans 16 amino acids. The CDR3: CASSVDLTSGSYEQFF. DNA of the CDR3: TGTGCCAGCAGCGTAGACCTCACTAGCGGGAGTTATGAGCAGTTCTTC. Filled out from reference TRBV9 and TRBJ2-1, the complete variable domain reads DSGVTQTPKHLITATGQRVTLRCSPRSGDLSVYWYQQSLDQGLQFLIQYYNGEERAKGNILERFSAQQFPDLHSELNLSSLELGDSALYFCASSVDLTSGSYEQFFGPGTRLTVL.

The V call is TRBV24-1, the J call TRBJ1-2; the D is unclear. CDR1 is KGHDR, CDR2 SFDVKD, per germline. This CDR3 has 14 amino acids. The V and J ends lost 4 bases and 8 bases respectively, with 16 bases between them. CDR3 residues: CATSEGRTEGGYTF. The DNA for the CDR3 is TGTGCCACCAGTGAGGGCCGGACGGAGGGAGGCTACACCTTC.

This clone was counted once. J is TRBJ1-5 and V is TRBV19, with unresolved D. The CDR3 runs to 15 residues. Trimming pared 5 bases from V and 1 base from J, leaving 12 bases between. Germline V gives CDR1 LNHDA, CDR2 SQIVND (reference sequence). CDR3: CASSWQAMSNQPQHF. CDR3 bases: TGTGCCAGTAGTTGGCAGGCTATGAGCAATCAGCCCCAGCATTTT.

This chain links TRBV7-9 with TRBJ1-3, with D possibly matching TRBD1 (5 bases). The CDR3 is 16 amino acids. Germline assignment: CDR1 SEHNR and CDR2 FQNEAQ (reference sequence). V was shortened by 3 bases and J by 0 bases, with 12 bases between the two germline ends. The CDR3 DNA is TGTGCCAGCAGCTTGACTAGGGGCAGCTCTGGAAACACCATATATTTT. Its translation is CASSLTRGSSGNTIYF.

The V call is TRBV3-1 (or the pseudogene TRBV3-2), the J call TRBJ1-2; 7 nucleotides match TRBD1. Germline V gene data show CDR1 as LGHDT and CDR2 as YNNKEL (reference sequence). The CDR3 totals 16 residues. J was trimmed by 4 bases and V by 1 base; bases with no gene match: 9. CDR3 sequence: CASSQGRQGPGYGYTF. The CDR3 DNA reads TGTGCCAGCAGCCAAGGCAGACAGGGACCAGGCTATGGCTACACCTTC.

V gene TRBV30 combines with J gene TRBJ1-1; a possible D gene is TRBD1 (6 bases). CDR1 is GTSNPN, CDR2 SVGIG, per germline (reference sequence). V gave up 2 bases and J gave up 7 bases, with 11 bases separating them. CDR3 length: 12 amino acids. CDR3 sequence: CAWSSQGIEAFF. CDR3 sequence (DNA): TGTGCCTGGAGTTCACAGGGTATTGAAGCTTTCTTT.

V and J are TRBV29-1 and TRBJ2-1, with 11 bases that match TRBD2. J gave up 6 bases and V 7 bases, and 8 bases lay outside the gene matches. Germline-derived CDR1 and CDR2 are SQVTM and ANQGSEA. The CDR3 runs 14 residues. The CDR3 DNA reads as TGCAGCGGTAAAACTAGCGGGAGCTTCAATGAGCAGTTCTTC. Its translation: CSGKTSGSFNEQFF.

The rearrangement uses TRBV5-1 and TRBJ1-4; D is possibly TRBD1 (6 bases). Germline loops: CDR1 SGHRS, CDR2 YFSETQ. V was trimmed by 2 bases and J by 0 bases, leaving 14 bases between them. The CDR3 runs 17 residues. The CDR3, as DNA: TGCGCCAGCAGCTTTATGGCAGGGGCCACAACTAATGAAAAACTGTTTTTT. Translated: CASSFMAGATTNEKLFF.